The clone carrying this T cell receptor beta chain has just a few counts. Its antigen remains unidentified. With the read ending 3 residues before the CDR3 end, the germline J gene is used to fill in that end. This record comes from a study of T cell clonality in common variable immunodeficiency. Study-wide results and caveats: Fewer TCRbeta clones were shared among CVID subjects than controls. Links between repertoire features and CVID complications were heterogeneity-limited. TCRbeta clonality was increased in CVID versus healthy controls.

Control and CVID samples contributed equal amounts of genomic DNA. Libraries were prepared by immunoSEQ multiplex PCR; TCRdb keeps only in-frame clonotypes and omits some of them. The sample presents tens of thousands of clones, none singletons. The germline V gene has CDR1 LNHDA and CDR2 SQIVND (reference sequence). The CDR3 length is 16 residues. The source material was peripheral blood mononuclear cells. The V gene is TRBV19, the J gene TRBJ2-4; maybe TRBD1 (6 bases). The TCR sequence derives from a person between 18 and 75 years old in good health. The CDR3: CASSKDRSLEIYGQYF. The CDR3 DNA, read in part, is TGTGCCAGTAGTAAGGACAGATCGTTAGAAATCTATGGT.